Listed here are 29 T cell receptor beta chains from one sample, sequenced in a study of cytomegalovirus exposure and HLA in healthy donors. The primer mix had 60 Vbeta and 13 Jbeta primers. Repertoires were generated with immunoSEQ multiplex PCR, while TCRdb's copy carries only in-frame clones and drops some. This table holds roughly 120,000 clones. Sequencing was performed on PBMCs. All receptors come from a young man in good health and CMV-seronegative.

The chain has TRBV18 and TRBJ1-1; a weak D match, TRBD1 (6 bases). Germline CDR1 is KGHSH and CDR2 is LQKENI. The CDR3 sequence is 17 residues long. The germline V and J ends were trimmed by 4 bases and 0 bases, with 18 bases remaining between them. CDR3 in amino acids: CASSLRATGPMNTEAFF. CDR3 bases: TGTGCCAGCTCACTTCGGGCGACAGGACCTATGAACACTGAAGCTTTCTTT.

The CDR3 here is CASRGQGLVGYTF. Here the CDR3 DNA reads TGTGCCAGCAGGGGACAGGGGCTGGTGGGCTACACCTTC. The chain employs TRBV2 and TRBJ1-2, with 10 bases fitting TRBD1. CDR3 size: 13 residues. The J segment lost 8 bases and the V segment lost 6 bases, leaving 6 bases of the junction unmatched. Germline V lookup: CDR1 SNHLY, CDR2 FYNNEI. Full variable domain (rest looked up from reference TRBV2 and TRBJ1-2): EPEVTQTPSHQVTQMGQEVILRCVPISNHLYFYWYRQILGQKVEFLVSFYNNEISEKSEIFDDQFSVERPDGSNFTLKIRSTKLEDSAMYFCASRGQGLVGYTFGSGTRLTVV.

CDR3 nucleotides: TGTGCCAGTAGTAGTAATATCGGGGGAAGCGCTGAAGCTTTCTTT. This gives the protein CASSSNIGGSAEAFF. This sequence joins TRBV19 and TRBJ1-1; weak D call: TRBD1 (5 bases). CDR1 LNHDA and CDR2 SQIVND come from the germline V gene (reference sequence). The CDR3 has 15 amino acids. V was trimmed by 4 bases and J by 6 bases, leaving 18 bases between them.

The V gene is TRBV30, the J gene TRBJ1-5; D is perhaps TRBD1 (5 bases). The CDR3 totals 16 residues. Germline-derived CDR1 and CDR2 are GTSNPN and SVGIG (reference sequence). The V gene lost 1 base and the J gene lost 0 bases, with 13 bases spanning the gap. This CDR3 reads CAWSGTTAHSNQPQHF. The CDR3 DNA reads TGTGCCTGGAGTGGAACGACAGCGCATAGCAATCAGCCCCAGCATTTT. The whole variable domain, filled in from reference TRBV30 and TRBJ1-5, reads SQTIHQWPATLVQPVGSPLSLECTVEGTSNPNLYWYRQAAGRGLQLLFYSVGIGQISSEVPQNLSASRPQDRQFILSSKKLLLSDSGFYLCAWSGTTAHSNQPQHFGDGTRLSIL.

CDR3 loop: CASSLGGQGYYEQYF. The CDR3 coding sequence is TGTGCCAGCAGTTTAGGGGGACAGGGTTACTACGAGCAGTACTTC. The chain couples TRBV27 to TRBJ2-7; 9 positions match TRBD1. Germline trimming cut 2 bases from V and 3 bases from J; bases unmatched to any gene: 5. Germline CDR1 MNHEY, CDR2 SMNVEV (reference sequence). The CDR3 is made up of 15 amino acids.

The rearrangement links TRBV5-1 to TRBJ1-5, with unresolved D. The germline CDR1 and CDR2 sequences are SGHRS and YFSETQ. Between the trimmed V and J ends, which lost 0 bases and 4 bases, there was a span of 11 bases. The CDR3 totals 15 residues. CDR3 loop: CASSLGESGNQPQHF. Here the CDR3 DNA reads TGCGCCAGCAGCTTGGGGGAGTCAGGTAATCAGCCCCAGCATTTT.

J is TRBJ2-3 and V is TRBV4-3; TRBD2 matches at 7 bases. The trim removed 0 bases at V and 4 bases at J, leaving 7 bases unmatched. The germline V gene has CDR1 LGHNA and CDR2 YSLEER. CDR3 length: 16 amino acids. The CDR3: CASSQEAAGRADTQYF. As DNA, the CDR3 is TGCGCCAGCAGCCAAGAGGCAGCGGGGAGGGCAGATACGCAGTATTTT.

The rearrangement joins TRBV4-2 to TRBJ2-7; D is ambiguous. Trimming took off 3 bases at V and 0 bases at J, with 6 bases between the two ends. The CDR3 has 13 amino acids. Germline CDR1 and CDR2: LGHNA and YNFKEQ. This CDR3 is CASSHSSSYEQYF. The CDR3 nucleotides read TGTGCCAGCAGCCATTCCAGCTCCTACGAGCAGTACTTC.

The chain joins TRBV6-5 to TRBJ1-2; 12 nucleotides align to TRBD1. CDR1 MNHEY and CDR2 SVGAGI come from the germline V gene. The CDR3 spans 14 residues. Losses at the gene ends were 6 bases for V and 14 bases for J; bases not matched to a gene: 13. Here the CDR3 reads CASSIFGTGGAKTF. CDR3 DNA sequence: TGTGCCAGCAGCATTTTCGGGACAGGGGGCGCCAAGACCTTC.

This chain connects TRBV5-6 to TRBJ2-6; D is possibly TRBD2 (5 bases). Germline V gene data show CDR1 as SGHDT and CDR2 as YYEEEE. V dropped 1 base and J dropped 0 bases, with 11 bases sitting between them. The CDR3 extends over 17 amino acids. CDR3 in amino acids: CASSLRTGNSGANVLTF. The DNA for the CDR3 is TGTGCCAGCAGCTTGAGGACGGGGAACTCTGGGGCCAACGTCCTGACTTTC.

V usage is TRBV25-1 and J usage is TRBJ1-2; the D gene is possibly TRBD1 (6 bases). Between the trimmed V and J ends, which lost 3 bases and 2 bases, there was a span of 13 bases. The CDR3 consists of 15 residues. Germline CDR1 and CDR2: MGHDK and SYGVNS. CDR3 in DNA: TGTGCCAGCAGTGATCCCCACAGGGTAAACTATGGCTACACCTTC. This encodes CASSDPHRVNYGYTF.

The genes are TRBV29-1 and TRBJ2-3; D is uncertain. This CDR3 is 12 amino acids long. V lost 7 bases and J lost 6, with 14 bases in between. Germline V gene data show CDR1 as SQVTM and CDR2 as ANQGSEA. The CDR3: CSGSGNADTQYF. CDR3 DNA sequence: TGCAGCGGGTCGGGTAACGCGGATACGCAGTATTTT.

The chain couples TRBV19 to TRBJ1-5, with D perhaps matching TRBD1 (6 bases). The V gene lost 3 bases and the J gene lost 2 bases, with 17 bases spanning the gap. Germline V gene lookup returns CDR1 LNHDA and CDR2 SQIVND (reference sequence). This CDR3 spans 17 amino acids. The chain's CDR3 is CASSMTGLGAGNQPQHF. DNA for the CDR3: TGTGCCAGTAGTATGACGGGGTTGGGGGCCGGCAATCAGCCCCAGCATTTT.

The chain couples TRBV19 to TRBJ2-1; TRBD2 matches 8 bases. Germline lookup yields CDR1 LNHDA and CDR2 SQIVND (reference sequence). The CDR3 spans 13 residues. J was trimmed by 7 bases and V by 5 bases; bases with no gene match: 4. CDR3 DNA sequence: TGTGCCAGTAGTTTCTCGGGGGGGAATGAGCAGTTCTTC. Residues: CASSFSGGNEQFF.

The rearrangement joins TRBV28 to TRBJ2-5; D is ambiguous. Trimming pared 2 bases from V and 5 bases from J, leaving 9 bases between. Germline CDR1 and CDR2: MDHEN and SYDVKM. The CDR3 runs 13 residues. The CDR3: CASSLATTETQYF. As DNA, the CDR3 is TGTGCCAGCAGTTTAGCTACCACGGAGACCCAGTACTTC.

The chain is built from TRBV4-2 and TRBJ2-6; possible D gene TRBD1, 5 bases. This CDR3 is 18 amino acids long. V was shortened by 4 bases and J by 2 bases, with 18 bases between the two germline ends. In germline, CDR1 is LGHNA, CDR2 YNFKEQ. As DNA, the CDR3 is TGTGCCAGCAGCCCCGGATGGGGCGCAGATACTGGGGCCAACGTCCTGACTTTC. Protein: CASSPGWGADTGANVLTF.

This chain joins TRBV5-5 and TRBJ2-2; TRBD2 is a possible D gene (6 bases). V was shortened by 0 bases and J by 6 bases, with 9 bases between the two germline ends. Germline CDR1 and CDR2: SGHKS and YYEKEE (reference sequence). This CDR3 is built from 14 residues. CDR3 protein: CASSLGERAGELFF. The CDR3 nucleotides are TGTGCCAGCAGCTTGGGGGAGCGGGCCGGGGAGCTGTTTTTT.

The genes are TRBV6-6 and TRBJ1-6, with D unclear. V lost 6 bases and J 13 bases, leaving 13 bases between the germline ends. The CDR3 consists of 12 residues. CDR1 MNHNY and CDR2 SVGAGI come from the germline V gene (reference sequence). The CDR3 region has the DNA TGTGCCAGCAGCTCACGGGTCTCGCCCCTCCACTTT. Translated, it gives CASSSRVSPLHF.

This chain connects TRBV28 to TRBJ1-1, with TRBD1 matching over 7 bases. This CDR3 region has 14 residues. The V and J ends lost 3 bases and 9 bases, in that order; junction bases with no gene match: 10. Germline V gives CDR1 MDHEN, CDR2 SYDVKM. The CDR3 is CASSFEGALNQAFF. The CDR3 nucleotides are TGTGCCAGCAGTTTCGAGGGGGCGCTGAATCAAGCTTTCTTT. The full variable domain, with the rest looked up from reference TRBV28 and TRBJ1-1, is DVKVTQSSRYLVKRTGEKVFLECVQDMDHENMFWYRQDPGLGLRLIYFSYDVKMKEKGDIPEGYSVSREKKERFSLILESASTNQTSMYLCASSFEGALNQAFFGQGTRLTVV.

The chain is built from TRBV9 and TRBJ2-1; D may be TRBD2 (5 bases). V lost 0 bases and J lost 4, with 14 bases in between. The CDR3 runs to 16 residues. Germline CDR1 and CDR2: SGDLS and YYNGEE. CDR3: CASSVVEASRYNEQFF. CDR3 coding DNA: TGTGCCAGCAGCGTAGTCGAGGCTAGCCGGTACAATGAGCAGTTCTTC. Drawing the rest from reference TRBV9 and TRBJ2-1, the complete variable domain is DSGVTQTPKHLITATGQRVTLRCSPRSGDLSVYWYQQSLDQGLQFLIQYYNGEERAKGNILERFSAQQFPDLHSELNLSSLELGDSALYFCASSVVEASRYNEQFFGPGTRLTVL.

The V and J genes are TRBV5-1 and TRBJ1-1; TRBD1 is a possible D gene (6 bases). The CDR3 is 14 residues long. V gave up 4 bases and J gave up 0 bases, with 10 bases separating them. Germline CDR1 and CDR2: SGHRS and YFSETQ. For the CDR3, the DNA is TGCGCCAGCAGCGTCGGACAGATGAACACTGAAGCTTTCTTT. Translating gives CASSVGQMNTEAFF.

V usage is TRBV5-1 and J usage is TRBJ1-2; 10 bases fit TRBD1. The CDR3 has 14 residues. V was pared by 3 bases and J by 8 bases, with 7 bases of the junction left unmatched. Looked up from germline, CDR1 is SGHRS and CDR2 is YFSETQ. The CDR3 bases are TGCGCCAGCAGCTCTGGGACAGGGGAAAGCGGCTACACCTTC. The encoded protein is CASSSGTGESGYTF.

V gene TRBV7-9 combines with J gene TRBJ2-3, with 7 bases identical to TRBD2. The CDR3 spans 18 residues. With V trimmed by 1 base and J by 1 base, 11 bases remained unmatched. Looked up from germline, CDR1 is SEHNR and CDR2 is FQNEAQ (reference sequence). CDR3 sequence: CASSLEFVERGGTDTQYF. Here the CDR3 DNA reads TGTGCCAGCAGCTTAGAATTTGTGGAACGGGGGGGCACAGATACGCAGTATTTT.

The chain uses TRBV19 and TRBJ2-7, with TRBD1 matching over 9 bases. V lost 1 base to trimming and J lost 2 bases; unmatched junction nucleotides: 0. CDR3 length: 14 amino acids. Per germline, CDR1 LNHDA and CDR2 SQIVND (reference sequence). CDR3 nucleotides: TGTGCCAGTAGTATAGGGACAGGGGCCTACGAGCAGTACTTC. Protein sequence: CASSIGTGAYEQYF.

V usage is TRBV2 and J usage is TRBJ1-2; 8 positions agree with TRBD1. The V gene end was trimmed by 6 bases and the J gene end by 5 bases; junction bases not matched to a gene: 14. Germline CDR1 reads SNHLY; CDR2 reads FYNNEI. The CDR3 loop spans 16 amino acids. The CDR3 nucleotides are TGTGCCAGCAGGGACGACAGGGGCTCATGGGTATATGGCTACACCTTC. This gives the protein CASRDDRGSWVYGYTF.

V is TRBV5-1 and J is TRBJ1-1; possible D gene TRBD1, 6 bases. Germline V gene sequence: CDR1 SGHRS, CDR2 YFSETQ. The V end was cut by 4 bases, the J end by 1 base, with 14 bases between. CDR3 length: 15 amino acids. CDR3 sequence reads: CASSGSGGTNTEAFF. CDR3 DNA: TGCGCCAGCAGCGGTTCGGGGGGCACGAACACTGAAGCTTTCTTT.

Here the CDR3 reads CASSYSRQNSPLHF. The DNA for the CDR3 is TGTGCCAGCAGTTACTCGCGCCAAAATTCACCCCTCCACTTT. The chain links TRBV6-5 to TRBJ1-6; D not resolved. The CDR3 has 14 residues. Germline V gene data show CDR1 as MNHEY and CDR2 as SVGAGI. V gave up 0 bases and J gave up 7 bases, with 7 bases separating them.

The DNA for the CDR3 is TGTGCCAGCAGATCCGGGACAGCGGGGGCCGTTGCAGGTTGGAACACTGAAGCTTTCTTT. Protein: CASRSGTAGAVAGWNTEAFF. This chain links TRBV28 with TRBJ1-1; 7 bases match TRBD1. V trimming: 6 bases; J trimming: 1 base; junction bases outside the gene matches: 23. The CDR3 is made up of 20 amino acids. Germline V gene lookup returns CDR1 MDHEN and CDR2 SYDVKM.

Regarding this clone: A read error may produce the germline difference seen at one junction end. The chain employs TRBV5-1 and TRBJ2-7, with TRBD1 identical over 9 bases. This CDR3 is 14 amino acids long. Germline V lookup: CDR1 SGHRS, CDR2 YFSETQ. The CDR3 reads CASSLATTPGQGEF. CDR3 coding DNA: TGCGCCAGCAGCTTGGCCACCACCCCGGGACAGGGTGAATTC.